This note documents a single T cell receptor (beta chain) sequence. Its antigen remains unidentified. V trimming: 5 bases; J trimming: 6 bases; junction bases outside the gene matches: 5. Germline CDR1 and CDR2: SGHVS and FQNEAQ. The CDR3 covers 13 residues. This sample is part of a study of cytomegalovirus exposure and HLA in healthy donors. Study-wide points: In a later analysis, TCR association rates varied by HLA locus: DRB1 most, HLA-C fewest.

60 Vbeta and 13 Jbeta primers were used in PCR. The assay was immunoSEQ multiplex PCR, and TCRdb's table has in-frame clones only and misses some. The data contain roughly 150,000 clones, about 77% of them singletons. The source material was PBMCs. The receptor's source is a man aged 25 to 40 in good health and CMV-seronegative. The chain recombines TRBV7-8 with TRBJ2-3, with 7 bases fitting TRBD2. The CDR3 here is CASSILALDTQYF. The CDR3 region has the DNA TGTGCCAGCAGCATACTAGCGCTGGATACGCAGTATTTT.